This record covers a single TCR beta chain. Its specificity is unknown. The sample belongs to a study of T cells in Graves' hyperthyroidism and ophthalmopathy. The authors deemed Graves' hyperthyroidism stable absent ophthalmopathy progression within 18 months. RNA transcripts provided the source from which TCR beta CDR3 regions were amplified. HTBI primers were the set used in a first-round RT-PCR of the TCR CDR3. TCRdb re-called the multiplex PCR reads with MiXCR, one entry per CDR3 protein. The repertoire has about 340,000 distinct CDR3 sequences, roughly 21% of them found once; the top ten carry roughly 52%. The V segment lost 2 bases and the J segment 12 bases; nucleotides outside the gene matches: 12. The CDR3 is 14 amino acids. Study observations and caveats: Most clonotypes that expanded in the thyroid above 0.001 also showed up in blood. The authors' 13 V-J model separated ophthalmopathy from stable hyperthyroidism.

The sequenced material came from blood. The chain is built from TRBV12-3 or TRBV12-4 and TRBJ1-2, with 7 bases that match TRBD1. The clonotype originates from a woman aged 50 to 60 with Graves' hyperthyroidism. CDR3 protein: CASSLPGGVEGHTF. Written as DNA, the CDR3 is TGTGCCAGCAGTTTACCAGGGGGAGTAGAAGGTCACACCTTC.